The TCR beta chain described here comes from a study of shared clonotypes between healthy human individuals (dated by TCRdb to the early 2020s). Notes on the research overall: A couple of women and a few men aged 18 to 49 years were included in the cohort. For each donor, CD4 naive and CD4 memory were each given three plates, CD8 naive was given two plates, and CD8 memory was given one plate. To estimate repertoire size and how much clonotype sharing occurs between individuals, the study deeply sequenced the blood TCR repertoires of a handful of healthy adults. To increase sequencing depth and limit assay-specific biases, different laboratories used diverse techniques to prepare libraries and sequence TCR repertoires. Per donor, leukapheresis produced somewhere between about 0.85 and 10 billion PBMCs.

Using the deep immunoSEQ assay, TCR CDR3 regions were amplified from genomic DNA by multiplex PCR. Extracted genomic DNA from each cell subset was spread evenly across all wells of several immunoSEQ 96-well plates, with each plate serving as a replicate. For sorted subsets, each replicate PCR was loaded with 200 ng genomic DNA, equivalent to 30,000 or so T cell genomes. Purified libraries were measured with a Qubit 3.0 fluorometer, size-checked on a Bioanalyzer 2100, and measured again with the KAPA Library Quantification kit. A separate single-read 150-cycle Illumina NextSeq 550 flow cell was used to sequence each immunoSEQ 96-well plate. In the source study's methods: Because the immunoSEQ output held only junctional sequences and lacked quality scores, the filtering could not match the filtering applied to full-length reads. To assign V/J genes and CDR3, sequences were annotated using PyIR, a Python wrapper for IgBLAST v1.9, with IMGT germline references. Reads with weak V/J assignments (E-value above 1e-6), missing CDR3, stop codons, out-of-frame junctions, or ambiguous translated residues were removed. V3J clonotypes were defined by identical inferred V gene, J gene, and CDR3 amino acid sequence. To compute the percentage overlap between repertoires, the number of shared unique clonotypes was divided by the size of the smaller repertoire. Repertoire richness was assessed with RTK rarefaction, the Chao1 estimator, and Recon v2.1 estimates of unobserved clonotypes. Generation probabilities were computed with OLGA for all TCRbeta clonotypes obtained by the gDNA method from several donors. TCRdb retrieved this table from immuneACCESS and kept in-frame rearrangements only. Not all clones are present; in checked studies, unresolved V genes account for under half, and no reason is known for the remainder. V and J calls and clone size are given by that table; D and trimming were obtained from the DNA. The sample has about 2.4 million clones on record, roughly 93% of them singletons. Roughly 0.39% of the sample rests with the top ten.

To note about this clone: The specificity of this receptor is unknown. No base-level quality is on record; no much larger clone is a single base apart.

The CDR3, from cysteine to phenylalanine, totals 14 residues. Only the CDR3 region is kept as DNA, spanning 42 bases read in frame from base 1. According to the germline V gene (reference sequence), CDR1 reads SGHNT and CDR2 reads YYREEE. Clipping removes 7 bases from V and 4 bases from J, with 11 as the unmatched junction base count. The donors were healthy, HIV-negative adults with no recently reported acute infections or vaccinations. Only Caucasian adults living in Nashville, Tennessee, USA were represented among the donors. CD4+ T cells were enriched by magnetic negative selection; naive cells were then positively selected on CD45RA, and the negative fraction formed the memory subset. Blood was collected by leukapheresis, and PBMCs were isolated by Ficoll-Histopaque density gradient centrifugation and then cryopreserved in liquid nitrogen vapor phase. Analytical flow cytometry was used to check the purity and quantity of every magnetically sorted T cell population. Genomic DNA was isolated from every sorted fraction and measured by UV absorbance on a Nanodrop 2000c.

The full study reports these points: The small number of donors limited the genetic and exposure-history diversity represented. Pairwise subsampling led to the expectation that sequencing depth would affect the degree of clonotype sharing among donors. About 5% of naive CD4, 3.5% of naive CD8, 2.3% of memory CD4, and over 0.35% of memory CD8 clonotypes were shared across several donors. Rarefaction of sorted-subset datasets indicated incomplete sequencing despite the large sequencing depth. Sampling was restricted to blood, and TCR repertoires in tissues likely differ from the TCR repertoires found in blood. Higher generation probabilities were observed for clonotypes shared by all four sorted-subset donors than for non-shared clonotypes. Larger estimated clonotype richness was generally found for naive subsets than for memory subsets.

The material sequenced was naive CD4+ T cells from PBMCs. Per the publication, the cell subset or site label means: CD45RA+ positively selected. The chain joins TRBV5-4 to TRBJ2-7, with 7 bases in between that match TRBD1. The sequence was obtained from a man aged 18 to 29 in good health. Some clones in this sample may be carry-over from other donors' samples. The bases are TGTGCCAGCGCCGACAAGTCAGGGGGTTACGAGCAGTACTTC. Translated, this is CASADKSGGYEQYF.